The 15 T cell receptor beta chains reported below all come from one sample, sequenced in a study of regulatory T cells in long-lasting Graves disease (dated by TCRdb to the early 2020s). The time point label here, explained by the study, means: persistent/refractory GD, antithyroid drugs over 5 years with positive TRAb. RNA was extracted from PBMCs in TRIzol for both TCR sequencing and RNA sequencing. Libraries were built with multiplex PCR. The reads were generated on an Illumina HiSeq 4000. iRepertoire HTBI primers and Arm-PCR amplification of CDR3 regions were used to construct TCR beta libraries. Using fastp at Q25 and MiXCR, TCRdb reprocessed the public reads and kept productive beta chains. Each CDR3 protein appears once, grouped with its most common genes and DNA. This sample is represented by over 300,000 distinct CDR3 sequences; around a fifth of them were singletons. The leading ten clones occupy 25% to 30% of the sample.

The sequencing used peripheral blood mononuclear cells (PBMCs), collected when the disease was refractory, from a patient treated with antithyroid drugs. The receptor set was obtained from a female donor with Graves disease.

This clonotype was detected ten times or more. This chain connects TRBV6-5 to TRBJ1-6; D not resolved. The V and J ends lost 2 bases and 8 bases respectively, with 10 bases between them. This CDR3 is 14 amino acids long. CDR1 and CDR2 (germline): MNHEY, SVGAGI. The CDR3 sequence: CASSYGGVDSPLHF. For the CDR3, the DNA is TGTGCCAGCAGTTACGGCGGGGTTGATTCACCCCTCCACTTT.

In this sample, this clonotype turned up a few times. This chain uses TRBV4-1 with TRBJ2-7; D is unclear. Germline loops: CDR1 MGHRA, CDR2 YSYEKL. This CDR3 comprises 13 residues. V lost 1 base and J lost 7, with 11 bases in between. CDR3: CASSQGRGWEQYF. In nucleotides, the CDR3 is TGCGCCAGCAGCCAAGGTCGAGGTTGGGAGCAGTACTTC.

This clonotype was seen only a few times. The rearrangement uses TRBV6-1 and TRBJ1-5; no firm D call. CDR1 and CDR2 from the germline V gene are MNHNS and SASEGT. The CDR3 is 12 amino acids. Trimming stripped 10 bases from V and 4 bases from J, with 11 bases between. The CDR3 sequence: CATKEPNQPQHF. As DNA, the CDR3 is TGTGCCACGAAGGAGCCTAATCAGCCCCAGCATTTT.

In regard to this clonotype: A read error is possible here, since a much larger clone lies one base away. J is TRBJ1-1 and V is TRBV28; maybe TRBD1 (5 bases). CDR3 length: 17 amino acids. CDR1 is MDHEN, CDR2 SYDVKM, per germline. The CDR3 DNA follows: TGTGCCAGCAGCTTAGGTGGAGGGGCCGGGGTTGCCACTGAAACTTTCTTT. As protein: CASSLGGGAGVATETFF.

This clonotype was observed many times. The chain couples TRBV11-2 to TRBJ2-2; possible D gene TRBD2, 6 bases. The germline V gene encodes CDR1 SGHAT and CDR2 FQNNGV. The V gene lost 6 bases and the J gene lost 7 bases, with 18 bases spanning the gap. The CDR3 loop spans 15 amino acids. Here the CDR3 reads CASSIPRDGGGELFF. CDR3 nucleotide sequence: TGTGCCAGCAGTATACCCAGGGACGGGGGCGGGGAGCTGTTTTTT. The entire variable domain, with the rest obtained from reference TRBV11-2 and TRBJ2-2, is as follows: EAGVAQSPRYKIIEKRQSVAFWCNPISGHATLYWYQQILGQGPKLLIQFQNNGVVDDSQLPKDRFSAERLKGVDSTLKIQPAKLEDSAVYLCASSIPRDGGGELFFGEGSRLTVL.

This clonotype occurred many times. The chain carries TRBV12-3 or TRBV12-4 and TRBJ1-1, with D possibly TRBD1 on 6 matching bases. Trimming took off 6 bases at V and 3 bases at J, with 8 bases between the two ends. The CDR3 runs 12 residues. CDR3 in DNA: TGTGCCAGCAGGGGACATTACACTGAAGCTTTCTTT. The encoded protein is CASRGHYTEAFF.

The chain has TRBV13 and TRBJ2-1, with 9 nucleotides matching TRBD2. Germline V gives CDR1 PRHDT, CDR2 FYEKMQ (reference sequence). CDR3 size: 16 residues. Losses at the gene ends were 1 base for V and 7 bases for J; bases not matched to a gene: 8. CDR3 loop: CASSLDAGGPTNEQFF. CDR3 coding DNA: TGTGCCAGCAGCTTAGATGCGGGGGGGCCGACTAATGAGCAGTTCTTC.

The V gene is TRBV7-3, the J gene TRBJ1-5; D call uncertain. The CDR3 consists of 13 residues. CDR1 is SGHTA and CDR2 is FQGTGA in the germline V gene. V dropped 0 bases and J dropped 8 bases, with 8 bases sitting between them. CDR3 coding DNA: TGTGCCAGCAGCTTAACTCGGGGTGAGCCCCAGCATTTT. Translation: CASSLTRGEPQHF.

The sample holds many counts of this clonotype. The V gene is TRBV28, the J gene TRBJ1-1; possible D gene TRBD1, 5 bases. CDR1 MDHEN and CDR2 SYDVKM come from the germline V gene. Trimming removed 5 bases at V and 1 base at J, with 14 bases between. The CDR3 runs 15 residues. In DNA form, the CDR3 reads TGTGCCAGCAGTCCCTCTTTGGGACGGAACACTGAAGCTTTCTTT. Protein product: CASSPSLGRNTEAFF. The full variable domain, its missing parts supplied by reference TRBV28 and TRBJ1-1, is DVKVTQSSRYLVKRTGEKVFLECVQDMDHENMFWYRQDPGLGLRLIYFSYDVKMKEKGDIPEGYSVSREKKERFSLILESASTNQTSMYLCASSPSLGRNTEAFFGQGTRLTVV.

Ten or more counts support this clonotype. The chain carries TRBV28 and TRBJ1-2; 7 bases map to TRBD1. CDR3 length equals 13 residues. The V gene's germline CDR1 is MDHEN and CDR2 SYDVKM. The V and J ends lost 8 bases and 4 bases, in that order; junction bases with no gene match: 7. CDR3 DNA: TGTGCCAGCGGCGTGGGACAGACCTATGGCTACACCTTC. This sequence encodes CASGVGQTYGYTF.

The chain couples TRBV28 to TRBJ2-3, with 8 nucleotides matching TRBD2. This CDR3 spans 15 amino acids. Germline V gene data show CDR1 as MDHEN and CDR2 as SYDVKM. The junction had 7 bases not matched to a gene; V was cut back by 8 bases and J by 0 bases. CDR3 DNA: TGTGCCAGCCTTGGCGGGGGGTTGAGCACAGATACGCAGTATTTT. Translation gives CASLGGGLSTDTQYF.

This clonotype was observed many times. The chain recombines TRBV20-1 with TRBJ2-5; possibly TRBD2 for D (5 bases). V was pared by 1 base and J by 4 bases, with 19 bases between. This CDR3 contains 16 residues. Germline lookup yields CDR1 DFQATT and CDR2 SNEGSKA (reference sequence). Here the CDR3 reads CSARGPPGPEGETQYF. In DNA form, the CDR3 reads TGCAGTGCTAGAGGCCCCCCGGGCCCAGAGGGAGAGACCCAGTACTTC.

This clonotype was seen repeatedly, ten times or more. The J gene is TRBJ1-5, the V gene TRBV6-1, with D perhaps matching TRBD1 (6 bases). The V and J ends lost 2 bases and 6 bases respectively, with 11 bases between them. The V gene's germline CDR1 is MNHNS and CDR2 SASEGT. The CDR3 is 14 amino acids. The CDR3 coding sequence is TGTGCCAGCAGTGAAAGGGGGGGGGCTCAGCCCCAGCATTTT. Protein sequence: CASSERGGAQPQHF.

In its sample, this clonotype was seen many times. The J gene is TRBJ2-7, the V gene TRBV18; perhaps TRBD1 as D (6 bases). Germline V CDR1 and CDR2: KGHSH, LQKENI. Trimming took off 5 bases at V and 5 bases at J, with 10 bases between the two ends. This CDR3 spans 12 amino acids. The CDR3 DNA follows: TGTGCCAGCTCAACCGGACAGCACGAGCAGTACTTC. Amino acid sequence: CASSTGQHEQYF.

The table lists this clonotype with many counts. This chain connects TRBV11-3 to TRBJ2-7, with TRBD2 matching 16 bases. The CDR3 is made up of 19 amino acids. J lost 1 base, V lost 5 bases, and 11 bases had no gene match. Germline V CDR1 and CDR2: SGHNT, YENEEA. CDR3 protein: CASSPGLAGGPRTSYEQYF. DNA for the CDR3: TGTGCCAGCAGCCCGGGACTAGCGGGAGGGCCAAGGACATCCTACGAGCAGTACTTC. Filled out from reference TRBV11-3 and TRBJ2-7, the complete variable domain reads EAGVVQSPRYKIIEKKQPVAFWCNPISGHNTLYWYLQNLGQGPELLIRYENEEAVDDSQLPKDRFSAERLKGVDSTLKIQPAELGDSAVYLCASSPGLAGGPRTSYEQYFGPGTRLTVT.